These 10 T cell receptor beta chains were all obtained from the same sample, sequenced in a study of CD8+ T cells in alopecia areata. Extraction and reverse transcription of RNA yielded cDNA as the sequencing template. The data were produced by immunoSEQ multiplex PCR, yet TCRdb's version contains in-frame clones alone and is incomplete. Of 150,000 to 250,000 clones in the sample, roughly 64% were seen once. Treatment meaning: oral pan-JAK inhibitor, 5-10 mg twice daily. Sample: CD4+ T cells sorted from blood, taken at week 24, from a patient treated with tofacitinib. These receptors originate from a human donor with alopecia areata.

This rearrangement joins TRBV30 to TRBJ1-3, with D hard to call. Trimming cost V 5 bases and J 0 bases, with 8 bases left between them. This CDR3 has 13 residues. CDR1 is GTSNPN and CDR2 is SVGIG in the germline V gene (reference sequence). In nucleotides, the CDR3 is TGTGCCTGGGGCAAGAACTCTGGAAACACCATATATTTT. Translation: CAWGKNSGNTIYF.

This chain links TRBV5-1 with TRBJ2-5; unclear D gene. This CDR3 has 13 residues. Trimming removed 0 bases from V and 6 bases from J, with 9 bases in between. CDR1 and CDR2 (germline): SGHRS, YFSETQ. In DNA, the CDR3 is TGCGCCAGCAGCTTGGGGACGACCCAGACCCAGTACTTC. As protein: CASSLGTTQTQYF.

The chain couples TRBV30 to TRBJ1-5; tentatively, D is TRBD1 (6 bases). Germline V gene data show CDR1 as GTSNPN and CDR2 as SVGIG (reference sequence). The CDR3 runs 15 residues. V shed 2 bases and J shed 4 bases, with 15 bases lying between them. Here the CDR3 DNA reads TGTGCCTGGAGTTTAAACGGACAGATTAATCAGCCCCAGCATTTT. Its translation is CAWSLNGQINQPQHF.

This clone was counted only a few times. The chain has TRBV29-1 and TRBJ1-3; D unclear. CDR1 and CDR2 (germline): SQVTM, ANQGSEA. The CDR3 has 12 residues. The V end was cut by 3 bases, the J end by 3 bases, with 6 bases between. CDR3 loop: CSVDSDGNTIYF. CDR3 nucleotides: TGCAGCGTTGACTCGGATGGAAACACCATATATTTT. Using reference TRBV29-1 and TRBJ1-3 for the parts outside the CDR3, the full variable domain is SAVISQKPSRDICQRGTSLTIQCQVDSQVTMMFWYRQQPGQSLTLIATANQGSEATYESGFVIDKFPISRPNLTFSTLTVSNMSPEDSSIYLCSVDSDGNTIYFGEGSWLTVV.

The rearrangement uses TRBV18 and TRBJ1-1, with D maybe TRBD1 (6 bases). Trimming left V 4 bases short and J 6 bases short, with 21 bases between. This CDR3 region has 16 residues. The germline gives CDR1 KGHSH, CDR2 LQKENI. CDR3 sequence (DNA): TGTGCCAGCTCACGAGAGCGGGGGCGCGTGCTCTCTGAAGCTTTCTTT. This translates into CASSRERGRVLSEAFF.

The chain combines TRBV4-1 with TRBJ1-2; TRBD1 is a possible D gene (6 bases). The germline gives CDR1 MGHRA, CDR2 YSYEKL. The CDR3 consists of 16 residues. The V and J ends lost 2 bases and 0 bases respectively, with 13 bases between them. The CDR3: CASSQLYSGANYGYTF. CDR3 coding DNA: TGCGCCAGCAGCCAATTATACTCAGGGGCTAACTATGGCTACACCTTC.

The CDR3 sequence: CASSRLTGGYEQYF. In DNA form, the CDR3 reads TGTGCCAGCAGTCGACTGACAGGGGGTTACGAGCAGTACTTC. The genes are TRBV25-1 and TRBJ2-7, with TRBD1 identical over 9 bases. V dropped 5 bases and J dropped 4; count of bases not matched to a gene: 6. Germline CDR1 and CDR2: MGHDK and SYGVNS. CDR3 length equals 14 residues.

The J gene is TRBJ1-1, the V gene TRBV6-4; D not resolved. The V end was cut by 6 bases, the J end by 8 bases, with 16 bases between. CDR1 is MRHNA and CDR2 is SNTAGT in the germline V gene. The CDR3 runs to 13 residues. The CDR3 DNA is TGTGCCAGCAGGGGAGCCAGAACAGTCGAAGCTTTCTTT. Translation: CASRGARTVEAFF.

The V call is TRBV5-6, the J call TRBJ2-1; D not resolved. This CDR3 comprises 14 residues. V lost 6 bases and J 0 bases, leaving 10 bases between the germline ends. The V gene's germline CDR1 is SGHDT and CDR2 YYEEEE. The CDR3 here is CASIRMRSYNEQFF. CDR3 coding DNA: TGTGCCAGCATCCGTATGCGCTCCTACAATGAGCAGTTCTTC. Full variable domain (outside the CDR3, taken from reference TRBV5-6 and TRBJ2-1): DAGVTQSPTHLIKTRGQQVTLRCSPKSGHDTVSWYQQALGQGPQFIFQYYEEEERQRGNFPDRFSGHQFPNYSSELNVNALLLGDSALYLCASIRMRSYNEQFFGPGTRLTVL.

This rearrangement joins TRBV5-4 to TRBJ1-1, with D tentatively TRBD1 (5 bases). Germline loops: CDR1 SGHNT, CDR2 YYREEE (reference sequence). The CDR3 has 13 amino acids. V was trimmed by 0 bases and J by 6 bases, leaving 9 bases between them. Written as DNA, the CDR3 is TGTGCCAGCAGCTTGGTACCGGGACCTGAAGCTTTCTTT. Protein product: CASSLVPGPEAFF. Filled out from reference TRBV5-4 and TRBJ1-1, the complete variable domain reads ETGVTQSPTHLIKTRGQQVTLRCSSQSGHNTVSWYQQALGQGPQFIFQYYREEENGRGNFPPRFSGLQFPNYSSELNVNALELDDSALYLCASSLVPGPEAFFGQGTRLTVV.